This T cell receptor beta chain was profiled in a study of T-cell reconstitution after alpha-beta-depleted transplantation in children. The germline V gene has CDR1 DFQATT and CDR2 SNEGSKA (reference sequence). J was trimmed by 2 bases and V by 6 bases; bases with no gene match: 9. The length of the CDR3 is 14 residues. Preparation of the TCRbeta library was carried out with unique molecular identifiers. TCRdb ran MiXCR on the PCR reads and lists one entry per CDR3 protein. The table lists approximately 100,000 distinct CDR3 sequences, over 9% of them singletons. Ten or more counts support this clonotype.

This chain joins TRBV20-1 and TRBJ2-7, with 8 nucleotides matching TRBD2. This sample comprised PBMCs from the stem cell graft donor, obtained from the stem cell graft. The source of this sequence is a human donor who donated a stem cell graft to a child with inherited bone marrow failure. In DNA, the CDR3 is TGCAGTGCCAGGGCGGCGGGACTAGCCTACGAGCAGTACTTC. Its translation: CSARAAGLAYEQYF.